This T cell receptor beta chain originates from a study of blood T cell repertoires in COVID-19. Study as a whole: COVID-19 samples from acute and convalescent phases originated in the United States, Italy and Spain.

CDR1 is LGHDT, CDR2 YNNKEL, per germline (reference sequence). V trimming: 4 bases; J trimming: 6 bases; junction bases outside the gene matches: 7. The CDR3 sequence is 15 residues long. TCRdb's copy holds only in-frame clones and misses some; the assay was immunoSEQ multiplex PCR. The table lists more than 85,000 clones, roughly 80% of them singletons, with approximately 9% in the top ten. The clonotype comes from a woman between 65 and 79 years old with acute or convalescent COVID-19. The chain recombines TRBV3-1 (or the pseudogene TRBV3-2) with TRBJ1-1, with 11 bases identical to TRBD1. The sequenced sample was peripheral blood. In nucleotides, the CDR3 is TGTGCCAGCAGCCCGCAGGACAGGGGGCTGGCTGAAGCTTTCTTT. Translated: CASSPQDRGLAEAFF.